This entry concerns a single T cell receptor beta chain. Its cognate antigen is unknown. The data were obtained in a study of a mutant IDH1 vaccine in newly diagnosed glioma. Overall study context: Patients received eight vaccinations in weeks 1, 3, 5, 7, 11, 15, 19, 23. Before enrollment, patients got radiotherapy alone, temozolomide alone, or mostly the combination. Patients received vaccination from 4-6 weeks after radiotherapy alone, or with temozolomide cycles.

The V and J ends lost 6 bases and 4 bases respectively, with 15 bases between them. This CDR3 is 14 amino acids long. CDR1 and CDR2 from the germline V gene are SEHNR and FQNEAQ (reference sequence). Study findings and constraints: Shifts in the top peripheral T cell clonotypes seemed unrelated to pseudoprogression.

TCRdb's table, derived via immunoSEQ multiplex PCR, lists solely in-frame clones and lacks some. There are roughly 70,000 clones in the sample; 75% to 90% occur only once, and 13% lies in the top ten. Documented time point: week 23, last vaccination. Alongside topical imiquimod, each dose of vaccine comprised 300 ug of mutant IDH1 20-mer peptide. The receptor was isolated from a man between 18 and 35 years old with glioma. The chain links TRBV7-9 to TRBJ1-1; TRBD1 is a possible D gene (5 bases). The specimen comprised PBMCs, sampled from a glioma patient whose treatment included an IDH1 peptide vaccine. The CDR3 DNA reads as TGTGCCAGCAGTTTCTCTTCCGGGGCCACTGAAGCTTTCTTT. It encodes CASSFSSGATEAFF.